This is a list of T cell receptor beta chains from one sample in a study of metastatic and nonmetastatic thyroid tumors. TCRdb used MiXCR to call clones anew from the PCR reads. The sample has tens of thousands of clones; around 16% are singletons. The specimen sequenced was tumor tissue. The receptors derive from a female donor with papillary thyroid cancer or a benign thyroid nodule (not recorded which). Some clones in this sample may be carry-over from other donors' samples. Both conserved end residues are part of each CDR3.

TRBJ2-3 | TRBV5-1 | CASSLGISADTQYF
TRBJ2-7 | TRBV5-1 | CASSLYGGRYYEQYF
TRBJ2-2 | TRBV6-1 | CATFGLAGEVGELFF
TRBJ2-2 | TRBV5-1 | CASSTGLAGSRGAVF
TRBJ1-5 | TRBV20-1 | CSARDRGGNQPQHF
TRBJ2-1 | TRBV5-1 | CASSTLAGGNEQFF
TRBJ2-1 | TRBV7-6 | CASSLSSLGLGGEQFF
TRBJ2-3 | TRBV28 | CASSLGGRKDTQYF
TRBJ2-5 | TRBV7-2 | CASSRTSGMETQYF
TRBJ2-1 | TRBV7-7 | CASSLRAPSGTDEQFF
TRBJ2-1 | TRBV7-2 | CASSYWTSHNEQFF
TRBJ2-7 | TRBV5-1 | CASSLEGLALSYEQYF
TRBJ1-2 | TRBV12-3/TRBV12-4 | CASSPTWPGHTF
TRBJ1-1 | TRBV29-1 | CSVEGTGGPLNTEAFF
TRBJ2-6 | TRBV7-2 | CASSIRGQGYYSGANVLTF
TRBJ1-3 | TRBV25-1 | CASSPGTGSNSGNTIYF
TRBJ1-5 | TRBV2 | CASSGDRLTQHF
TRBJ2-3 | TRBV28 | CASSKSTDTQYF
TRBJ2-2 | TRBV20-1 | CSATRDTVGGELFF
TRBJ2-1 | TRBV20-1 | CSARDRSNEQFF
TRBJ1-5 | TRBV6-5 | CASSYSFSNQPQHF
TRBJ1-5 | TRBV24-1 | CATSDVDQPQHF
TRBJ2-3 | TRBV6-2/TRBV6-3 | CASSSREVLSDTQYF
TRBJ2-1 | TRBV19 | CASRLTSGSYNEQFF
TRBJ2-1 | TRBV3-1 | CASSQVLGPTYNEQFF
TRBJ2-7 | TRBV10-3 | CAITTMAGAHEQYF
TRBJ1-4 | TRBV7-9 | CASSLRTGEKLFF
TRBJ2-7 | TRBV11-2 | CASSLDLGRGYEQYF
TRBJ1-6 | TRBV6-4 | CASSELDRGTPLHF
TRBJ2-2 | TRBV19 | CASQPSLAANTGELFF
TRBJ2-6 | TRBV19 | CASELGSPGANVLTF
TRBJ2-3 | TRBV4-1 | CSSSQARLAGGSTDTQYF
TRBJ2-7 | TRBV11-3 | CASSTPGHNYEQYF
TRBJ2-3 | TRBV6-1 | CASSLGTGVITDTQYF
TRBJ2-7 | TRBV19 | CASSSLAGSYEQYF
TRBJ2-2 | TRBV30 | CAWGGGTWTGELFF
TRBJ2-1 | TRBV7-3 | CASSLLDRGPNDNEQFF
TRBJ2-3 | TRBV7-2 | CASSLVGVDTDTQYF
TRBJ1-2 | TRBV30 | CAWSVRTTYGYTF
TRBJ1-2 | TRBV28 | CASISTVSGYTF
TRBJ2-5 | TRBV11-3 | CASSIQGVLETQYF
TRBJ1-6 | TRBV4-1 | CASSQQGNSMDSPLHF
TRBJ1-1 | TRBV3-1 | CASSQETGLDTEAFF
TRBJ1-2 | TRBV5-6 | CASSWDGENGYTF
TRBJ1-1 | TRBV11-3 | CASGSRELGAAFF